The clone carrying this T cell receptor (beta chain) was found many times. What was amplified from RNA transcripts were TCR beta CDR3 regions. First-round RT-PCR with HTBI primers amplified the TCR CDR3 region. TCRdb ran MiXCR on the multiplex PCR reads and lists one entry per CDR3 protein. The repertoire holds 450,000 to 600,000 distinct CDR3 sequences, with just under 20% as singletons. The source of the sample is a study of T cells in Graves' hyperthyroidism and ophthalmopathy. Disease lasting under 3 months, a NOSPECS grade of at least 4, and a Clinical Activity Score of at least 3 were features of the ophthalmopathy patients. Each diagnosis was grounded in clinical symptoms, serum thyroxine and TRAb, thyroid ultrasound, and orbital computed tomography. The PBMCs had their origin in roughly 9.8 ml of fresh peripheral blood. Sequenced material: blood. This TCR derives from a man aged 40-55 years with Graves' ophthalmopathy.

Here the CDR3 reads CASSDLVQSAEAFF. The CDR3 DNA follows: TGTGCCAGCAGTGATCTGGTCCAGTCCGCTGAAGCTTTCTTT. The chain has TRBV12-3 or TRBV12-4 and TRBJ1-1; the D is unclear. This CDR3 is built from 14 residues. V was pared by 5 bases and J by 6 bases, with 16 bases between.